Following are 20 T cell receptor beta chains from one sample sequenced in a study of regulatory and conventional T cells in RAG deficiency. Genomic DNA came from blood conventional CD4+ T cells gated CD25-low CD127-high. The data were produced by immunoSEQ multiplex PCR, yet TCRdb's version contains in-frame clones alone and is incomplete. The table shows roughly 45,000 clones, with 75% to 90% occurring only once. These records were also assigned to another study, of regulatory T cells. That work contributes: The PCR used 52 TRBV and 13 TRBJ primers.

Sample: CD4+ effector T cells sorted from blood. All receptors derive from a human donor in good health.

The chain employs TRBV19 and TRBJ1-5, with D perhaps TRBD1 (5 bases). V was shortened by 3 bases and J by 5 bases, with 17 bases between the two germline ends. This CDR3 region has 16 residues. The germline V gene encodes CDR1 LNHDA and CDR2 SQIVND (reference sequence). CDR3 DNA: TGTGCCAGTAGTATTTCAGGGCCCAGAGACTATCAGCCCCAGCATTTT. This translates into CASSISGPRDYQPQHF.

CDR3 sequence: CASSLTGGTGELFF. Written as DNA, the CDR3 is TGCGCCAGCAGCTTGACGGGAGGGACCGGGGAGCTGTTTTTT. The V gene is TRBV5-1, the J gene TRBJ2-2; 8 bases are shared with TRBD2. Germline V gene sequence: CDR1 SGHRS, CDR2 YFSETQ. Trimming took 1 base from V and 5 from J; bases not matched to a gene: 1. The CDR3 runs to 14 residues.

The rearrangement uses TRBV5-5 and TRBJ1-1; tentatively, D is TRBD1 (5 bases). The CDR3 is 13 residues long. V was trimmed by 1 base and J by 1 base, leaving 5 bases between them. Germline V gene lookup returns CDR1 SGHKS and CDR2 YYEKEE (reference sequence). The CDR3 sequence: CASSLQGNTEAFF. In nucleotides, the CDR3 is TGTGCCAGCAGCTTGCAGGGGAACACTGAAGCTTTCTTT.

This chain joins TRBV11-3 and TRBJ1-6, with a possible D match to TRBD1 (6 bases). Germline V gives CDR1 SGHNT, CDR2 YENEEA. The CDR3 runs to 13 residues. Trimming cost V 5 bases and J 8 bases, with 10 bases left between them. The CDR3 sequence is CASSARQDSPLHF. In DNA form, the CDR3 reads TGTGCCAGCAGCGCACGACAGGATTCACCCCTCCACTTT.

The rearrangement uses TRBV7-3 and TRBJ2-1; 9 bases are shared with TRBD2. Germline trimming cut 2 bases from V and 7 bases from J; bases unmatched to any gene: 6. Germline V CDR1 and CDR2: SGHTA, FQGTGA. This CDR3 contains 15 residues. CDR3 nucleotide sequence: TGTGCCAGCAGCTTAGCTAGCGGGACGAGGAATGAGCAGTTCTTC. This codes for CASSLASGTRNEQFF.

The gene calls are TRBV6-6 and TRBJ2-7; tentatively, D is TRBD1 (6 bases). The CDR3 is 14 residues long. The germline CDR1 and CDR2 sequences are MNHNY and SVGAGI (reference sequence). V was clipped by 0 bases and J by 5 bases, with 11 bases between them. The CDR3 sequence: CASSYSNSGDEQYF. CDR3 DNA: TGTGCCAGCAGTTACTCGAACTCAGGGGACGAGCAGTACTTC.

The V call is TRBV9, the J call TRBJ1-2; 7 positions agree with TRBD1. Germline loops: CDR1 SGDLS, CDR2 YYNGEE. V lost 4 bases, J lost 4 bases, and 10 bases stayed unmatched. The CDR3 contains 15 residues. In nucleotides, the CDR3 is TGTGCCAGCAGCCCTCGACAGGGCCCACCCTATGGCTACACCTTC. As protein: CASSPRQGPPYGYTF.

This rearrangement joins TRBV19 to TRBJ2-7, with D perhaps TRBD1 (6 bases). Trimming took off 6 bases at V and 2 bases at J, with 11 bases between the two ends. Germline V CDR1 and CDR2: LNHDA, SQIVND (reference sequence). The CDR3 is made up of 13 amino acids. DNA of the CDR3: TGTGCCAGTAGGCAGACAGGCGCCTACGAGCAGTACTTC. This encodes CASRQTGAYEQYF.

V gene TRBV10-1 combines with J gene TRBJ2-7, with 7 bases matching TRBD1. V gave up 5 bases and J gave up 3 bases; unmatched junction bases: 4. Per germline, CDR1 WNHNN and CDR2 SYGVQD (reference sequence). The CDR3 consists of 13 residues. CDR3 amino acids: CASSPGTDYEQYF. CDR3 sequence (DNA): TGCGCCAGCAGTCCTGGGACAGACTACGAGCAGTACTTC.

The V call is TRBV19, the J call TRBJ1-2; D gene unclear. Germline CDR1 reads LNHDA; CDR2 reads SQIVND (reference sequence). The CDR3 totals 12 residues. V was cut by 1 base and J by 4 bases, with 4 bases left in between. The CDR3 DNA reads as TGTGCCAGTAGTATAGCCGGCTATGGCTACACCTTC. Protein: CASSIAGYGYTF.

The chain combines TRBV19 with TRBJ1-2; perhaps TRBD1 as D (6 bases). Trimming stripped 0 bases from V and 4 bases from J, with 12 bases between. Germline V CDR1 and CDR2: LNHDA, SQIVND (reference sequence). The CDR3 runs 15 residues. In DNA form, the CDR3 reads TGTGCCAGTAGTATAGACAGGGGTGAGGGCTATGGCTACACCTTC. This translates into CASSIDRGEGYGYTF. Variable domain in full (rest from reference TRBV19 and TRBJ1-2): DGGITQSPKYLFRKEGQNVTLSCEQNLNHDAMYWYRQDPGQGLRLIYYSQIVNDFQKGDIAEGYSVSREKKESFPLTVTSAQKNPTAFYLCASSIDRGEGYGYTFGSGTRLTVV.

V and J are TRBV10-3 and TRBJ1-2; D uncertain. Trimming removed 3 bases at V and 2 bases at J, with 13 bases between. CDR1 and CDR2 (germline): ENHRY, SYGVKD. The CDR3 totals 15 residues. This chain's CDR3 is CAISEAQLFNYGYTF. CDR3 nucleotide sequence: TGTGCCATCAGTGAAGCACAACTTTTCAACTATGGCTACACCTTC.

V is TRBV7-3 and J is TRBJ1-5, with D perhaps TRBD1 (6 bases). CDR1 and CDR2 from the germline V gene are SGHTA and FQGTGA. The V end was cut by 3 bases, the J end by 3 bases, with 12 bases between. CDR3 length equals 15 residues. CDR3 region: CASSFNRANNQPQHF. In DNA form, the CDR3 reads TGTGCCAGCAGCTTTAACAGGGCGAACAATCAGCCCCAGCATTTT.

The chain recombines TRBV19 with TRBJ1-4; unclear D gene. The CDR3 has 14 amino acids. Trimming cost V 0 bases and J 3 bases, with 5 bases left between them. The germline V gene encodes CDR1 LNHDA and CDR2 SQIVND (reference sequence). CDR3 nucleotide sequence: TGTGCCAGTAGTATAGATTGGTCTAATGAAAAACTGTTTTTT. This codes for CASSIDWSNEKLFF.

This chain links TRBV28 with TRBJ1-2, with 8 bases matching TRBD1. This CDR3 comprises 15 residues. V was clipped by 3 bases and J by 6 bases; unmatched bases: 9. CDR1 and CDR2 (germline): MDHEN, SYDVKM. The CDR3 DNA follows: TGTGCCAGCAGTTTGGGCGGACAGGGACTAAATGGCTACACCTTC. Encoded protein: CASSLGGQGLNGYTF.

The chain combines TRBV28 with TRBJ2-2, with D uncertain. Germline V CDR1 and CDR2: MDHEN, SYDVKM. This CDR3 region has 14 residues. V gave up 6 bases and J gave up 4 bases, with 12 bases separating them. The CDR3 is CASRAGPRTGELFF. The CDR3 DNA follows: TGTGCCAGCAGGGCCGGTCCACGCACCGGGGAGCTGTTTTTT.

The chain joins TRBV6-4 to TRBJ1-1; a possible D gene is TRBD1 (5 bases). The V end was cut by 2 bases, the J end by 8 bases, with 12 bases between. CDR3 size: 13 residues. Germline assignment: CDR1 MRHNA and CDR2 SNTAGT. The chain's CDR3 is CASSDNQGIEAFF. Here the CDR3 DNA reads TGTGCCAGCAGTGACAATCAGGGTATAGAAGCTTTCTTT.

This clone came up once. The V and J genes are TRBV5-4 and TRBJ2-2; D gene unclear. Looked up from germline, CDR1 is SGHNT and CDR2 is YYREEE (reference sequence). CDR3 length: 15 residues. Trimming shortened V by 3 bases and J by 7 bases, and 16 bases separated the two germline ends. DNA of the CDR3: TGTGCCAGCAGCTCGCTATGGGGAATCGGCGGGGAGCTGTTTTTT. This codes for CASSSLWGIGGELFF. The variable domain in full, completed from reference TRBV5-4 and TRBJ2-2, reads ETGVTQSPTHLIKTRGQQVTLRCSSQSGHNTVSWYQQALGQGPQFIFQYYREEENGRGNFPPRFSGLQFPNYSSELNVNALELDDSALYLCASSSLWGIGGELFFGEGSRLTVL.

This clone came up once. The rearrangement joins TRBV25-1 to TRBJ1-1; D gene uncertain. Trimming left V 2 bases short and J 8 bases short, with 9 bases between. The V gene's germline CDR1 is MGHDK and CDR2 SYGVNS. This CDR3 region has 12 residues. The CDR3 coding sequence is TGTGCCAGCAGTGAAGTTCCGGGGGAAGCTTTCTTT. Amino acid sequence: CASSEVPGEAFF.

This chain joins TRBV18 and TRBJ1-2; D not resolved. CDR1 and CDR2 (germline): KGHSH, LQKENI. The CDR3 is 14 amino acids. The germline V and J ends were trimmed by 6 bases and 6 bases, with 17 bases remaining between them. CDR3 residues: CASSGSPAGNGYTF. The CDR3 nucleotides read TGTGCCAGCTCCGGGAGTCCGGCGGGGAATGGCTACACCTTC.